The T cell receptor (beta chain) described here comes from a study of read filtering for tumor transcriptome and immune sequencing. Study as a whole: DNase treatment preceded whole-transcriptome library preparation.

This library used approximately 0.4 ug RNA and molecular barcoded adaptors spanning alpha/delta and beta/gamma chains. TCRdb processed the reads anew with MiXCR; each CDR3 protein has one entry. This sample has roughly 59,000 distinct CDR3 sequences, with approximately 18% found just once. This clonotype was counted many times. The CDR3 runs 13 residues. Trimming took off 5 bases at V and 6 bases at J, with 13 bases between the two ends. Per the germline V gene, CDR1 is MNHEY and CDR2 is SVGAGI. The receptor was isolated from a donor at least 40 years old with multiple myeloma. Sequenced: a population of CD138-negative cells sorted from bone marrow. The chain couples TRBV6-5 to TRBJ2-5, with TRBD2 as a possible D gene (6 bases). The CDR3 is CASSDGGYKTQYF. The DNA for the CDR3 is TGTGCCAGCAGTGATGGGGGGTACAAGACCCAGTACTTC.